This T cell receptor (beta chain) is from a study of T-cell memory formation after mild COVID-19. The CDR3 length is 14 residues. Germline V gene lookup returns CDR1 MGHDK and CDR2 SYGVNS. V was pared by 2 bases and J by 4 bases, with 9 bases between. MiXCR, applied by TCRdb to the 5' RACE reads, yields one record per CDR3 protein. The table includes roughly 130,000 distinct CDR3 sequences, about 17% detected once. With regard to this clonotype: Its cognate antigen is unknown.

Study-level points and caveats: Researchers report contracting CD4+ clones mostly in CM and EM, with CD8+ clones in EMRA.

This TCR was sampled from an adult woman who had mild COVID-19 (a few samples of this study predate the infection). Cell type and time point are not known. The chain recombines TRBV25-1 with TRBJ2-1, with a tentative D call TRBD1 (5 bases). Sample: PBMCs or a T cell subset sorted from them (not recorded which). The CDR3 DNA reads TGTGCCAGCAGTGAAGACAGCCCTTACAATGAGCAGTTCTTC. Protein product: CASSEDSPYNEQFF. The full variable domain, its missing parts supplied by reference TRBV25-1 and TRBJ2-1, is EADIYQTPRYLVIGTGKKITLECSQTMGHDKMYWYQQDPGMELHLIHYSYGVNSTEKGDLSSESTVSRIRTEHFPLTLESARPSHTSQYLCASSEDSPYNEQFFGPGTRLTVL.